The 3 T cell receptor beta chains below come from one sample, sequenced in a study of shared clonotypes between healthy human individuals (dated by TCRdb to 2020 to 2021). The method was the immunoSEQ multiplex PCR assay. TCRdb holds this immuneACCESS table with in-frame rearrangements only. Some clones are missing; in checked studies, unresolved V genes explain under half, and the rest has no known cause. This sample lists roughly 680,000 clones; over 55% were detected once. The ten top clones hold 1.8% of the sample. The sequenced sample was memory CD4+ T cells sorted from blood. The sample's cell subset or site, from its label and the paper: CD45RA-negative fraction. All receptors come from a woman aged 25 to 39 in good health.

For the CDR3, the DNA is TGCAGTGCCCATGGGAATGAGCAGTTCTTC. The encoded protein is CSAHGNEQFF. J is TRBJ2-1 and V is TRBV20-1; D unresolved. Germline V lookup: CDR1 DFQATT, CDR2 SNEGSKA (reference sequence). V was pared by 6 bases and J by 7 bases, with 7 bases between. The CDR3 runs to 10 residues.

The chain combines TRBV5-6 with TRBJ2-5, with 7 bases matching TRBD2. The germline V gene encodes CDR1 SGHDT and CDR2 YYEEEE. The CDR3 extends over 15 amino acids. With V trimmed by 7 bases and J by 0 bases, 9 bases remained unmatched. CDR3: CASAEVGGNQETQYF. CDR3 coding DNA: TGTGCCAGCGCAGAGGTCGGGGGGAACCAAGAGACCCAGTACTTC.

The chain carries TRBV5-1 and TRBJ2-7; no firm D call. The CDR3 has 14 amino acids. Per germline, CDR1 SGHRS and CDR2 YFSETQ. Trimming took 2 bases from V and 2 from J, leaving 11 bases between them. The CDR3 spells CASSLQLETYEQYF. DNA of the CDR3: TGCGCCAGCAGCTTACAGCTGGAGACCTACGAGCAGTACTTC. Using reference TRBV5-1 and TRBJ2-7 for the parts outside the CDR3, the full variable domain is KAGVTQTPRYLIKTRGQQVTLSCSPISGHRSVSWYQQTPGQGLQFLFEYFSETQRNKGNFPGRFSGRQFSNSRSEMNVSTLELGDSALYLCASSLQLETYEQYFGPGTRLTVT.